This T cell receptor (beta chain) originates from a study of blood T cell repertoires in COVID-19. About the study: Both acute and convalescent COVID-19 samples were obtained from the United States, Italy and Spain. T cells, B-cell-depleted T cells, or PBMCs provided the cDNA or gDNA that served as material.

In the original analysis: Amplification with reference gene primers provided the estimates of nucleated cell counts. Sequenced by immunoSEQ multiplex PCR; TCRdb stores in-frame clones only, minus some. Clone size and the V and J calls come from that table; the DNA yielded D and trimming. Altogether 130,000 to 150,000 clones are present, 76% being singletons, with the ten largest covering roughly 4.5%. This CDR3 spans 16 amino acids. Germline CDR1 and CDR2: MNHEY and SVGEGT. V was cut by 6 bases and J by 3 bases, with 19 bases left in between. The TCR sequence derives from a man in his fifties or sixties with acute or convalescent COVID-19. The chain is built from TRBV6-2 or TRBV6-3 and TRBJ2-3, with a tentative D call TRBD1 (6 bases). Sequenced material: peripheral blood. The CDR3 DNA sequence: TGTGCCAGCAGCCCGCTGACAGGACCAGGGACAGATACGCAGTATTTT. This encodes CASSPLTGPGTDTQYF.